The rows below give T cell receptor beta chains drawn from one sample of a study of cytomegalovirus exposure and HLA in healthy donors. Here immunoSEQ multiplex PCR was the method, and the copy in TCRdb shows in-frame clones only, minus some. The table includes roughly 66,000 clones, roughly 72% detected once. The sequenced sample consisted of PBMCs. The receptor source for this set is a man aged 50-60 years in good health and CMV-seronegative. CDR3s leave out the opening cysteine and the closing phenylalanine or tryptophan.

TRBV7-8	TRBJ2-2	ASSQTGASGSLRELF
TRBV4-2	TRBJ2-3	ASSQELGQGSTDTQY
TRBV7-9	TRBJ2-7	ASLGLGSYEQY
TRBV2	TRBJ2-7	ASSGQGPYEQY
TRBV6-1	TRBJ1-5	ASSEGQGVVQPQH
TRBV2	TRBJ2-7	ASIGANSYEQY
TRBV7-9	TRBJ1-2	ASSLDIGTEDYGYT
TRBV6-6	TRBJ1-6	ASRDSYNSPLH
TRBV13	TRBJ2-1	ASSLGETSGIDEQF
TRBV4-1	TRBJ2-5	ASSQGTSYKKTQY
TRBV25-1	TRBJ2-7	ASSEQGAACEQY
TRBV5-1	TRBJ2-1	ASSSRVGSGSPSSYNEQF
TRBV30	TRBJ2-1	ACGAGSSYNEQF
TRBV23-1	TRBJ2-5	AGETDQETQY
TRBV21-1	TRBJ2-7	ASSKRGLYYEQY
TRBV7-6	TRBJ2-7	ASRVQASGSYEQY
TRBV9	TRBJ2-3	ASSAGVLSQDTQY
TRBV7-3	TRBJ1-1	ASSLSGGNTEAF
TRBV4-2	TRBJ2-1	ASSQREASGGQTYNEQF
TRBV7-2	TRBJ1-1	ASSLGAGFGEAF
TRBV7-9	TRBJ1-4	ASSLVSTRGGEKLF
TRBV5-1	TRBJ1-2	ASSLGRGSIYGYT
TRBV27	TRBJ1-2	ASSSLGTGVFGYT
TRBV4-3	TRBJ2-2	ASSQKSMSVAGELF
TRBV7-6	TRBJ2-7	ASSPGTSSEQY
TRBV19	TRBJ1-1	ASMRGRDTEAF
TRBV2	TRBJ1-1	ASRGDTLNTEAF
TRBV7-9	TRBJ2-5	ASSFGGAFETQY
TRBV5-1	TRBJ2-7	ASSLGQGGVEQY
TRBV2	TRBJ1-2	ASSEGEILGYT
TRBV7-6	TRBJ1-5	ASSLGQMNQPQH
TRBV5-1	TRBJ1-1	ASSFGGQRTEAF
TRBV4-1	TRBJ1-5	ASSQGGGAGSNQPQH
TRBV27	TRBJ2-7	ASRTRGTASYEQY
TRBV10-1	TRBJ2-4	ASSVEAEVSLAKNIQY
TRBV28	TRBJ1-1	ASSLTVMNTEAF
TRBV28	TRBJ2-3	ASSSRDRDTDTQY
TRBV11-3	TRBJ2-5	ASSQGLAGVRETQY
TRBV5-4	TRBJ1-4	ASNSGTNEKLF
TRBV19	TRBJ2-3	ASTRTDSTWTQY
TRBV27	TRBJ2-3	ASSWGGGGDTQY
TRBV9	TRBJ2-2	ASSVGQGGTGELF